Following are 6 T cell receptor beta chains from one sample sequenced in a study of T cell changes during pregnancy in multiple sclerosis. Profiling relied on immunoSEQ multiplex PCR, and the TCRdb table lists in-frame clones only, not all of them. The sample records 40,000 to 45,000 clones, 85% to 95% being singletons. Source: CD4+ T cells from peripheral blood mononuclear cells, taken in the third trimester of pregnancy. These receptors all stem from a female donor with multiple sclerosis, enrolled in a pregnancy study.

The V call is TRBV27, the J call TRBJ2-2; 9 bases map to TRBD1. The V gene end was trimmed by 5 bases and the J gene end by 2 bases; junction bases not matched to a gene: 3. Germline values: CDR1 MNHEY, CDR2 SMNVEV (reference sequence). The CDR3 consists of 15 residues. The CDR3 nucleotides are TGTGCCAGCAGTCCGGGACAGGGTAACACCGGGGAGCTGTTTTTT. It codes for CASSPGQGNTGELFF.

The rearrangement links TRBV9 to TRBJ1-2, with D uncertain. In germline, CDR1 is SGDLS, CDR2 YYNGEE. V lost 0 bases to trimming and J lost 0 bases, with 15 bases between them. The CDR3 runs 17 residues. The CDR3 coding sequence is TGTGCCAGCAGCGTAGCTCCTCGCGTACTTGCTAACTATGGCTACACCTTC. As protein: CASSVAPRVLANYGYTF.

V usage is TRBV15 and J usage is TRBJ2-7; the match to TRBD1 covers 8 bases. Germline CDR1 LNHNV, CDR2 YYDKDF (reference sequence). The CDR3 is 15 amino acids. V lost 1 base, J lost 2 bases, and 4 bases stayed unmatched. The CDR3 reads CATSRAGTGPYEQYF. The CDR3 bases are TGTGCCACCAGCAGAGCCGGGACAGGTCCCTACGAGCAGTACTTC.

The V and J genes are TRBV28 and TRBJ1-2, with 8 bases identical to TRBD1. Trimming cost V 6 bases and J 8 bases; bases outside gene matches: 8. Germline-derived CDR1 and CDR2 are MDHEN and SYDVKM. This CDR3 spans 13 amino acids. The CDR3 spells CASREGQARGYTF. The DNA of the CDR3 is TGTGCCAGCAGAGAGGGACAGGCGCGCGGCTACACCTTC.

V and J are TRBV11-2 and TRBJ2-1; TRBD1 is a possible D gene (6 bases). CDR1 is SGHAT and CDR2 is FQNNGV in the germline V gene. The length of the CDR3 is 14 residues. Trimming took 8 bases from V and 5 from J, leaving 16 bases between them. As DNA, the CDR3 is TGTGCCAGCGGGGGACACCGTTTAAACAATGAGCAGTTCTTC. Encoded protein: CASGGHRLNNEQFF. The full variable domain, in which reference TRBV11-2 and TRBJ2-1 provide the parts outside the CDR3, is EAGVAQSPRYKIIEKRQSVAFWCNPISGHATLYWYQQILGQGPKLLIQFQNNGVVDDSQLPKDRFSAERLKGVDSTLKIQPAKLEDSAVYLCASGGHRLNNEQFFGPGTRLTVL.

The chain uses TRBV5-4 and TRBJ2-1; 9 bases line up with TRBD1. V shed 4 bases, J shed 5 bases, and the junction held 7 bases outside the gene matches. CDR1 and CDR2 from the germline V gene are SGHNT and YYREEE (reference sequence). The CDR3 has 15 residues. This chain's CDR3 is CASSAKTGGNNEQFF. The CDR3 nucleotides are TGTGCCAGCAGCGCTAAGACAGGGGGGAACAATGAGCAGTTCTTC.